Shown below are 19 T cell receptor beta chains from a single sample sequenced in a study of blood T cells in healthy people across ages. Alongside a J-beta primer mix, a sample-barcoded 5' primer served in a second PCR lasting roughly 6 to 11 cycles. MiXCR, applied by TCRdb to the 5' RACE reads, yields one record per CDR3 protein. The sample gives 710,000 or so distinct CDR3 sequences, approximately 31% of which show up once; approximately 15% is in the top ten. The specimen sequenced was blood. These TCRs come from an elderly woman in good health.

The V call is TRBV20-1, the J call TRBJ2-2; 7 nucleotides align to TRBD1. The ends lost 6 bases at V and 6 bases at J; junction bases unmatched: 4. Germline CDR1 and CDR2: DFQATT and SNEGSKA (reference sequence). The CDR3 runs to 12 residues. DNA for the CDR3: TGCAGTGCCCCGGGACAGTCCGGGGAGCTGTTTTTT. Amino acid sequence: CSAPGQSGELFF.

CDR3 loop: CSAGAPAGALLLAKNIQYF. The CDR3, as DNA: TGCAGTGCTGGAGCCCCGGCGGGGGCTCTCTTACTAGCCAAAAACATTCAGTACTTC. The chain links TRBV20-1 to TRBJ2-4; tentative D call: TRBD2 (7 bases). V lost 5 bases, J lost 0 bases, and 26 bases lay in between. There are 19 residues in the CDR3. The V gene's germline CDR1 is DFQATT and CDR2 SNEGSKA (reference sequence).

With regard to this clonotype: It is likely a read error, because the conserved phenylalanine at the end of the CDR3 is missing. The rearrangement links TRBV7-6 to TRBJ1-1, with D unresolved. V was cut by 3 bases and J by 1 base, with 6 bases left in between. Per the germline V gene, CDR1 is SGHVS and CDR2 is FNYEAQ. CDR3 length equals 13 residues. The CDR3 spells CASSLTRNTEAFL. Written as DNA, the CDR3 is TGTGCCAGCAGCTTGACCAGGAACACTGAAGCTTTCTTG.

This clonotype occurred a few times. The V call is TRBV20-1, the J call TRBJ2-1; TRBD2 matches at 12 bases. This CDR3 has 15 amino acids. The ends lost 4 bases at V and 8 bases at J; junction bases unmatched: 9. In germline, CDR1 is DFQATT, CDR2 SNEGSKA (reference sequence). Written as DNA, the CDR3 is TGCAGTGCTAATTCCGGACTAGCGGGATCCGATGAGCAGTTCTTC. As protein: CSANSGLAGSDEQFF.

This clonotype was counted at least ten times. V and J are TRBV5-8 and TRBJ1-2; D is uncertain. The CDR3 loop spans 14 amino acids. The V gene lost 4 bases and the J gene lost 3 bases, with 13 bases spanning the gap. Germline-derived CDR1 and CDR2 are SGHTS and YDEGEE. The CDR3 DNA reads as TGTGCCAGCAGCCCCCGACTGTTGTACTATGGCTACACCTTC. This sequence encodes CASSPRLLYYGYTF.

This clonotype was detected many times. The chain is built from TRBV27 and TRBJ2-7; 7 nucleotides agree with TRBD1. Looked up from germline, CDR1 is MNHEY and CDR2 is SMNVEV (reference sequence). The V and J ends lost 6 bases and 3 bases, in that order; junction bases with no gene match: 8. The CDR3 runs 14 residues. The DNA of the CDR3 is TGTGCCAGCAGCCCCCAACGACAGGGCTACGAGCAGTACTTC. As protein: CASSPQRQGYEQYF.

The J gene is TRBJ2-3, the V gene TRBV10-3; D remains unclear. CDR1 and CDR2 from the germline V gene are ENHRY and SYGVKD. V lost 5 bases, J lost 2 bases, and 14 bases lay in between. This CDR3 spans 15 amino acids. The CDR3 spells CAISIAYRDTDTQYF. CDR3 bases: TGTGCCATCAGTATAGCCTACCGAGACACAGATACGCAGTATTTT.

In this sample, this clonotype turned up a few times. This may be a read error, as it is one base from a much larger clone. The gene calls are TRBV7-2 and TRBJ2-1; TRBD1 matches 8 bases. The CDR3 consists of 14 residues. V was clipped by 5 bases and J by 6 bases; unmatched bases: 6. Per germline, CDR1 SGHTA and CDR2 FQGNSA. The CDR3: CASSLDRVGNEQFF. The DNA of the CDR3 is TGTGCCAGCAGCCTGGACAGGGTGGGCAATGAGCAGTTCTTC.

This sequence joins TRBV4-3 and TRBJ2-3; TRBD1 matches 7 bases. The CDR3 loop spans 16 amino acids. Per germline, CDR1 LGHNA and CDR2 YSLEER. The junction had 9 bases not matched to a gene; V was cut back by 2 bases and J by 4 bases. The chain's CDR3 is CASSQLLTGTADTQYF. The CDR3 nucleotides are TGCGCCAGCAGCCAACTCCTGACAGGGACCGCAGATACGCAGTATTTT.

V is TRBV7-9 and J is TRBJ2-1; 11 bases agree with TRBD2. The germline V gene has CDR1 SEHNR and CDR2 FQNEAQ (reference sequence). This CDR3 is 14 amino acids long. J was trimmed by 6 bases and V by 6 bases; bases with no gene match: 4. DNA for the CDR3: TGTGCCAGCAGACTAGCGGGAGTGGGCAATGAGCAGTTCTTC. Protein sequence: CASRLAGVGNEQFF. The complete variable domain, with remaining parts taken from reference TRBV7-9 and TRBJ2-1, reads DTGVSQNPRHKITKRGQNVTFRCDPISEHNRLYWYRQTLGQGPEFLTYFQNEAQLEKSRLLSDRFSAERPKGSFSTLEIQRTEQGDSAMYLCASRLAGVGNEQFFGPGTRLTVL.

This clonotype has at least ten counts. The rearrangement links TRBV6-5 to TRBJ1-1; D is undetermined. The CDR3 sequence is 11 residues long. The germline CDR1 and CDR2 sequences are MNHEY and SVGAGI. V was shortened by 5 bases and J by 13 bases, with 14 bases between the two germline ends. The CDR3 is CASSTLEHHFF. The CDR3 bases are TGTGCCAGCAGTACCCTAGAACACCATTTCTTT.

This clonotype was seen once. The junction departs from the called germline gene at one end, perhaps through a read error. The V call is TRBV27, the J call TRBJ1-6; D remains ambiguous. There are 14 residues in the CDR3. The germline CDR1 and CDR2 sequences are MNHEY and SMNVEV (reference sequence). The CDR3 reads CASKASPYSSPLHF. Written as DNA, the CDR3 is TGTGCCAGCAAAGCCAGCCCCTATAGTTCACCCCTCCACTTT.

The gene calls are TRBV7-9 and TRBJ1-2, with D possibly TRBD1 on 6 matching bases. The CDR3 contains 15 residues. Between the trimmed V and J ends, which lost 5 bases and 4 bases, there was a span of 17 bases. Per the germline V gene, CDR1 is SEHNR and CDR2 is FQNEAQ (reference sequence). The chain's CDR3 is CASSPTGTLFYGYTF. DNA of the CDR3: TGTGCCAGCAGCCCGACCGGGACACTTTTCTATGGCTACACCTTC.

The rearrangement joins TRBV7-9 to TRBJ2-3; 9 bases agree with TRBD1. Losses at the gene ends were 6 bases for V and 2 bases for J; bases not matched to a gene: 18. The CDR3 contains 19 residues. The germline V gene has CDR1 SEHNR and CDR2 FQNEAQ (reference sequence). CDR3 amino acids: CASRLGTLNRGLYTDTQYF. The CDR3 region has the DNA TGTGCCAGCAGATTGGGAACATTAAACAGGGGGCTCTACACAGATACGCAGTATTTT.

This clonotype was counted at least ten times. J is TRBJ2-7 and V is TRBV5-1; TRBD1 might be the D (6 bases). Germline loops: CDR1 SGHRS, CDR2 YFSETQ. The V and J ends lost 4 bases and 3 bases respectively, with 14 bases between them. This CDR3 spans 14 amino acids. CDR3 nucleotides: TGCGCCAGCAGCGAATGGACAGATCTCTACGAGCAGTACTTC. This sequence encodes CASSEWTDLYEQYF.

This clonotype was observed many times. The chain has TRBV5-1 and TRBJ2-3; TRBD1 agrees at 7 bases. This CDR3 contains 16 residues. Looked up from germline, CDR1 is SGHRS and CDR2 is YFSETQ. The J segment lost 3 bases and the V segment lost 8 bases, leaving 15 bases of the junction unmatched. The CDR3: CASYRSQGRGTDTQYF. As DNA, the CDR3 is TGCGCCAGTTACCGATCACAGGGGCGCGGGACAGATACGCAGTATTTT.

In regard to this clonotype: A read error may explain this, as a much larger clone is one base away. The chain recombines TRBV19 with TRBJ2-6; D is perhaps TRBD2 (7 bases). The CDR3 sequence is 16 residues long. Germline V gives CDR1 LNHDA, CDR2 SQIVND (reference sequence). The CDR3 DNA reads as TGTGCCAGTAGTGTTGGGGGGGCAGGCGGGGCCGACGTCCTGACTTTC. This sequence encodes CASSVGGAGGADVLTF.

This clonotype was found many times. The chain has TRBV6-5 and TRBJ2-1, with TRBD2 matching over 7 bases. Germline V lookup: CDR1 MNHEY, CDR2 SVGAGI. V was clipped by 5 bases and J by 5 bases; unmatched bases: 6. The CDR3 has 14 residues. Here the CDR3 reads CASSRGVGHNEQFF. The CDR3 DNA is TGTGCCAGCAGTCGGGGGGTCGGGCACAATGAGCAGTTCTTC.

The chain links TRBV29-1 to TRBJ2-7; D is unresolved. Trimming cost V 3 bases and J 6 bases, with 12 bases left between them. Germline CDR1 SQVTM, CDR2 ANQGSEA. The CDR3 length is 12 residues. CDR3 DNA: TGCAGCGTTGATAATCGCGACCGCGAGCAGTACTTC. It codes for CSVDNRDREQYF.